These 15 T cell receptor beta chains share one sample of origin, sequenced in a study of spatial heterogeneity in lung cancer. Via MiXCR, TCRdb re-called the 5' RACE reads, giving one row per CDR3 protein. The profile covers just under 95,000 distinct CDR3 sequences, with approximately 12% appearing a single time and roughly 39% taken by the ten largest. Described time point: sample taken at primary tumor resection. Material: PBMCs, obtained at surgery. The source is a male donor with early-stage non-small cell lung cancer.

This clonotype has just a few counts. The V call is TRBV5-1, the J call TRBJ1-3; a weak D match, TRBD1 (5 bases). The CDR3 is 15 amino acids. V was trimmed by 0 bases and J by 0 bases, leaving 7 bases between them. The germline V gene has CDR1 SGHRS and CDR2 YFSETQ. CDR3 coding DNA: TGCGCCAGCAGCTTGGGACAGAACTCTGGAAACACCATATATTTT. It encodes CASSLGQNSGNTIYF.

This clonotype was detected ten times or more. The chain links TRBV29-1 to TRBJ2-1, with 10 bases lining up with TRBD2. Losses at the gene ends were 1 base for V and 6 bases for J; bases not matched to a gene: 0. Germline V gene data show CDR1 as SQVTM and CDR2 as ANQGSEA. This CDR3 comprises 13 residues. CDR3 DNA: TGCAGCGTTGAAGCTAGCGGGAGCAATGAGCAGTTCTTC. Its translation: CSVEASGSNEQFF.

This clonotype came up a few times. The chain is built from TRBV11-2 and TRBJ2-6, with TRBD1 as a possible D gene (5 bases). The CDR3 totals 15 residues. CDR1 and CDR2 from the germline V gene are SGHAT and FQNNGV. V was shortened by 5 bases and J by 0 bases, with 8 bases between the two germline ends. The DNA for the CDR3 is TGTGCCAGCAGCCCAGGGTACTCTGGGGCCAACGTCCTGACTTTC. Translating gives CASSPGYSGANVLTF.

This clonotype came up a few times. The chain couples TRBV6-2 or TRBV6-3 to TRBJ2-3, with 7 bases lining up with TRBD2. Germline values: CDR1 MNHEY, CDR2 SVGEGT. The ends lost 5 bases at V and 2 bases at J; junction bases unmatched: 10. This CDR3 contains 16 residues. CDR3 region: CASSPYSSGHTDTQYF. The CDR3 nucleotides read TGTGCCAGCAGTCCTTACAGTAGCGGGCACACAGATACGCAGTATTTT.

The V call is TRBV11-2, the J call TRBJ2-5; maybe TRBD1 (6 bases). Germline V gene data show CDR1 as SGHAT and CDR2 as FQNNGV. This CDR3 has 13 residues. The germline V and J ends were trimmed by 5 bases and 4 bases, with 11 bases remaining between them. In DNA, the CDR3 is TGTGCCAGCAGCACAGGGCTGGGAGAGACCCAGTACTTC. Amino acid sequence: CASSTGLGETQYF.

This clonotype came up once. The rearrangement joins TRBV7-2 to TRBJ2-7; D might be TRBD2 (7 bases). With 1 base removed from V and 6 bases from J, the gap between germline ends came to 22 bases. The CDR3 runs to 17 residues. Germline V lookup: CDR1 SGHTA, CDR2 FQGNSA. This CDR3 is CASSLERAGAAMGEQYF. CDR3 nucleotides: TGTGCCAGCAGCTTAGAACGCGCGGGGGCCGCAATGGGCGAGCAGTACTTC.

This clonotype appeared a few times. The chain joins TRBV7-9 to TRBJ2-3; TRBD2 aligns across 8 bases. Germline CDR1 reads SEHNR; CDR2 reads FQNEAQ (reference sequence). With 5 bases clipped from V and 0 bases from J, the junction kept 10 bases outside the gene matches. The CDR3 has 17 amino acids. The CDR3 sequence: CASSRPERGPSTDTQYF. The CDR3 DNA reads as TGTGCCAGCAGCCGACCTGAGCGGGGGCCCAGCACAGATACGCAGTATTTT.

The rearrangement uses TRBV6-5 and TRBJ2-7, with a weak D call TRBD1 (6 bases). V was shortened by 4 bases and J by 2 bases, with 9 bases between the two germline ends. The CDR3 is 13 residues long. The germline CDR1 and CDR2 sequences are MNHEY and SVGAGI. CDR3 sequence reads: CASSSTGAYEQYF. The CDR3, as DNA: TGTGCCAGCAGTTCGACAGGAGCCTACGAGCAGTACTTC.

This clonotype was detected only a few times. The chain has TRBV18 and TRBJ2-5; 7 nucleotides agree with TRBD1. V trimming: 1 base; J trimming: 2 bases; junction bases outside the gene matches: 4. Germline lookup yields CDR1 KGHSH and CDR2 LQKENI. The CDR3 totals 15 residues. CDR3 amino acids: CASSPRTGLQETQYF. The CDR3 DNA reads as TGTGCCAGCTCACCACGGACAGGACTTCAAGAGACCCAGTACTTC.

CDR3 sequence reads: CSARRTSGSDTQYF. The CDR3, as DNA: TGCAGTGCTAGAAGGACTAGCGGGTCAGATACGCAGTATTTT. The chain recombines TRBV20-1 with TRBJ2-3; 11 nucleotides agree with TRBD2. CDR3 length equals 14 residues. Germline trimming cut 2 bases from V and 4 bases from J; bases unmatched to any gene: 2. CDR1 is DFQATT, CDR2 SNEGSKA, per germline (reference sequence).

Comment on this clonotype: A read error may explain this, as a much larger clone is one base away. The J gene is TRBJ2-7, the V gene TRBV7-8; no reliable D call. Germline lookup yields CDR1 SGHVS and CDR2 FQNEAQ. Trimming shortened V by 5 bases and J by 5 bases, and 22 bases separated the two germline ends. CDR3 size: 16 residues. Here the CDR3 reads CASSLRTGSGINEQYF. The CDR3 DNA is TGTGCCAGCAGCCTAAGAACCGGGTCAGGAATCAACGAGCAGTACTTC.

V is TRBV20-1 and J is TRBJ1-1, with 8 positions matching TRBD1. Trimming at V came to 6 bases and at J to 5 bases, leaving 8 bases not matched to a gene. Germline CDR1 is DFQATT and CDR2 is SNEGSKA (reference sequence). There are 13 residues in the CDR3. In nucleotides, the CDR3 is TGCAGTGCCGGCCAGGGGGCGCCTACTGAAGCTTTCTTT. This sequence encodes CSAGQGAPTEAFF.

The rearrangement links TRBV3-1 to TRBJ1-6; the D gene is possibly TRBD1 (5 bases). Trimming removed 4 bases at V and 5 bases at J, with 12 bases between. The CDR3 runs 15 residues. Germline loops: CDR1 LGHDT, CDR2 YNNKEL (reference sequence). CDR3 in DNA: TGTGCCAGCAGCCTGAGCGGGACGGATAATTCACCCCTCCACTTT. Residues: CASSLSGTDNSPLHF.

This clonotype was recorded at least ten times. The chain is built from TRBV7-2 and TRBJ1-5; 8 nucleotides line up with TRBD1. This CDR3 is built from 15 residues. Germline CDR1 SGHTA, CDR2 FQGNSA. V was pared by 7 bases and J by 6 bases, with 11 bases of the junction left unmatched. The CDR3 DNA reads as TGTGCCAGCACTCCCTTCGGACAGGGAGGTCAGCCCCAGCATTTT. It is translated as CASTPFGQGGQPQHF.

This clonotype has more than one count but fewer than ten. This CDR3 reads CAISESMGVFYEQYF. In DNA form, the CDR3 reads TGTGCCATCAGTGAGTCGATGGGGGTATTTTACGAGCAGTACTTC. The chain has TRBV10-3 and TRBJ2-7; D may be TRBD1 or TRBD2 (5 bases each). V was clipped by 0 bases and J by 4 bases, with 13 bases between them. The CDR3 totals 15 residues. CDR1 and CDR2 (germline): ENHRY, SYGVKD.